The 22 T cell receptor beta chains given below trace back to one sample, sequenced in a study of cytotoxic CD8 clonotypes in ibrutinib-treated CLL. The table came from immunoSEQ multiplex PCR; TCRdb's copy has only in-frame clones and leaves some out. The table includes a few hundred thousand clones, roughly 74% detected once. The sample here was PBMCs, taken after 24 months of ibrutinib treatment. The receptor set was obtained from a human donor with chronic lymphocytic leukemia.

J is TRBJ1-4 and V is TRBV18; D is undetermined. Germline assignment: CDR1 KGHSH and CDR2 LQKENI. The CDR3 is 14 residues long. V lost 8 bases, J lost 0 bases, and 10 bases lay in between. The DNA for the CDR3 is TGTGCCAGCACGACACAAGCAACTAATGAAAAACTGTTTTTT. Amino acid sequence: CASTTQATNEKLFF.

The chain recombines TRBV28 with TRBJ1-5; D might be TRBD1 (6 bases). Germline loops: CDR1 MDHEN, CDR2 SYDVKM. The CDR3 extends over 15 amino acids. V dropped 6 bases and J dropped 6 bases, with 18 bases sitting between them. This chain's CDR3 is CASRPQQGSGQPQHF. The CDR3 nucleotides are TGTGCCAGCAGGCCTCAACAGGGCTCGGGTCAGCCCCAGCATTTT.

This clone was found once. V and J are TRBV7-6 and TRBJ2-7; tentative D call: TRBD2 (6 bases). V gave up 6 bases and J gave up 6 bases, with 15 bases separating them. This CDR3 spans 13 amino acids. Per germline, CDR1 SGHVS and CDR2 FNYEAQ. As DNA, the CDR3 is TGTGCCAGCAGATACGCGATGGGGGGCGAGCAGTACTTC. It is translated as CASRYAMGGEQYF.

The V and J genes are TRBV19 and TRBJ2-2, with 10 bases that match TRBD2. The germline V gene has CDR1 LNHDA and CDR2 SQIVND (reference sequence). With V trimmed by 7 bases and J by 5 bases, 4 bases remained unmatched. The length of the CDR3 is 14 residues. CDR3 DNA: TGTGCCAGTACCAAAGCGGGAGGGACCGGGGAGCTGTTTTTT. It translates to CASTKAGGTGELFF.

This chain connects TRBV19 to TRBJ2-1, with D unresolved. This CDR3 has 13 residues. From germline, CDR1 is LNHDA and CDR2 SQIVND (reference sequence). V dropped 2 bases and J dropped 10 bases, with 12 bases sitting between them. The CDR3 DNA reads as TGTGCCAGTAGTATAAGCGCCAGTAACGAGCAGTTCTTC. This gives the protein CASSISASNEQFF. Based on the CDR3 plus reference TRBV19 and TRBJ2-1, the full variable domain is DGGITQSPKYLFRKEGQNVTLSCEQNLNHDAMYWYRQDPGQGLRLIYYSQIVNDFQKGDIAEGYSVSREKKESFPLTVTSAQKNPTAFYLCASSISASNEQFFGPGTRLTVL.

This clone came up a few times. The J gene is TRBJ2-7, the V gene TRBV27; unclear D gene. V was shortened by 4 bases and J by 3 bases, with 4 bases between the two germline ends. The CDR3 consists of 11 residues. The germline gives CDR1 MNHEY, CDR2 SMNVEV (reference sequence). The DNA for the CDR3 is TGTGCCAGCAGTTCGCGCTACGAGCAGTACTTC. This gives the protein CASSSRYEQYF.

The table lists this clone with a count of one. V usage is TRBV7-9 and J usage is TRBJ2-7; 7 nucleotides align to TRBD2. CDR1 and CDR2 (germline): SEHNR, FQNEAQ (reference sequence). J gave up 3 bases and V 4 bases, and 12 bases lay outside the gene matches. The CDR3 is 16 amino acids. For the CDR3, the DNA is TGTGCCAGCAGCTCGACGCCCAGCGGGAAAGGCTACGAGCAGTACTTC. Translating gives CASSSTPSGKGYEQYF.

The V and J genes are TRBV7-3 and TRBJ2-3; the match to TRBD2 covers 10 bases. The CDR3 is 16 residues long. Germline V gives CDR1 SGHTA, CDR2 FQGTGA. V shed 2 bases and J 4 bases; nucleotides not matched to a gene: 6. The CDR3 region has the DNA TGTGCCAGCAGCTTATTTGCTAGCGGGAGTTCAGATACGCAGTATTTT. Protein product: CASSLFASGSSDTQYF.

This chain uses TRBV2 with TRBJ2-7; weak D call: TRBD1 (5 bases). The CDR3 runs to 13 residues. The V gene lost 4 bases and the J gene lost 4 bases, with 11 bases spanning the gap. CDR1 and CDR2 (germline): SNHLY, FYNNEI. The CDR3 sequence: CASSAPTDYEQYF. CDR3 in DNA: TGTGCCAGCAGTGCACCGACAGATTACGAGCAGTACTTC.

In this sample, this clone turned up a few times. V and J are TRBV6-4 and TRBJ1-5; perhaps TRBD1 as D (6 bases). The germline CDR1 and CDR2 sequences are MRHNA and SNTAGT. V was clipped by 6 bases and J by 6 bases, with 24 bases between them. The CDR3 has 17 residues. The CDR3 DNA reads as TGTGCCAGCAGGGGACATCTTGGTGGGCAGGGGTCTCAGCCCCAGCATTTT. Amino acids: CASRGHLGGQGSQPQHF.

The J gene is TRBJ2-5, the V gene TRBV14, with D possibly being TRBD1 (6 bases). CDR3 length: 14 amino acids. Trimming left V 2 bases short and J 5 bases short, with 12 bases between. Germline assignment: CDR1 SGHDN and CDR2 FVKESK. CDR3 region: CASSQPTGLETQYF. The CDR3 nucleotides read TGTGCCAGCAGCCAACCTACAGGGTTGGAGACCCAGTACTTC.

V gene TRBV4-2 combines with J gene TRBJ1-5; TRBD1 matches 12 bases. The trim removed 0 bases at V and 7 bases at J, leaving 7 bases unmatched. Germline CDR1 reads LGHNA; CDR2 reads YNFKEQ. This CDR3 region has 17 residues. CDR3 residues: CASSQDPGQGARQPQHF. For the CDR3, the DNA is TGTGCCAGCAGCCAAGATCCGGGACAGGGGGCGCGGCAGCCCCAGCATTTT.

This clone was detected a few times. The chain couples TRBV2 to TRBJ1-5; perhaps TRBD1 as D (5 bases). Trimming stripped 6 bases from V and 4 bases from J, with 16 bases between. Germline V CDR1 and CDR2: SNHLY, FYNNEI. CDR3 length: 15 amino acids. The CDR3 loop reads CASRADSKLNQPQHF. The CDR3 DNA is TGTGCCAGCAGGGCAGACAGCAAACTTAATCAGCCCCAGCATTTT.

The rearrangement links TRBV10-3 to TRBJ1-5; D call uncertain. The V end lost 4 bases, the J end lost 2 bases, and 12 bases lay between the germline ends. CDR3 length: 15 residues. Germline values: CDR1 ENHRY, CDR2 SYGVKD. The DNA for the CDR3 is TGTGCCATCAGTGCCCAGGACGGTGGCAATCAGCCCCAGCATTTT. Translated, it gives CAISAQDGGNQPQHF.

The chain uses TRBV27 and TRBJ2-3; maybe TRBD1 (6 bases). Germline V gene sequence: CDR1 MNHEY, CDR2 SMNVEV (reference sequence). The CDR3 has 13 amino acids. The V end was cut by 4 bases, the J end by 3 bases, with 8 bases between. CDR3 loop: CASSYRETDTQYF. In DNA form, the CDR3 reads TGTGCCAGCAGTTACAGGGAAACAGATACGCAGTATTTT.

This clone has a handful of counts. The CDR3 region is CASSPLLASEQYF. Written as DNA, the CDR3 is TGTGCCAGCAGCCCCCTACTAGCCTCCGAGCAGTACTTC. This sequence joins TRBV7-2 and TRBJ2-7; tentative D call: TRBD2 (6 bases). Germline CDR1 reads SGHTA; CDR2 reads FQGNSA. The CDR3 has 13 amino acids. Trimming cost V 5 bases and J 6 bases, with 14 bases left between them.

The gene calls are TRBV5-1 and TRBJ2-1; D call uncertain. This CDR3 is built from 14 residues. Germline V gene data show CDR1 as SGHRS and CDR2 as YFSETQ. The ends were cut back, 2 bases at V and 7 bases at J, with 13 bases in the middle. CDR3 sequence: CASSLMGPWNEQFF. DNA of the CDR3: TGCGCCAGCAGCTTAATGGGCCCATGGAATGAGCAGTTCTTC.

The J gene is TRBJ1-1, the V gene TRBV29-1, with D possibly being TRBD1 (5 bases). V lost 3 bases and J 2 bases, leaving 19 bases between the germline ends. The CDR3 loop spans 16 amino acids. From germline, CDR1 is SQVTM and CDR2 ANQGSEA. This chain's CDR3 is CSVESPQGTPNTEAFF. In nucleotides, the CDR3 is TGCAGCGTTGAGAGTCCCCAGGGCACGCCTAACACTGAAGCTTTCTTT.

The chain links TRBV4-2 to TRBJ2-1; TRBD2 might be the D (5 bases). The CDR3 covers 16 residues. V lost 4 bases to trimming and J lost 5 bases, with 18 bases between them. The V gene's germline CDR1 is LGHNA and CDR2 YNFKEQ. Here the CDR3 DNA reads TGTGCCAGCAGCCGCCGGGGTATCACCGAGGACAATGAGCAGTTCTTC. The encoded protein is CASSRRGITEDNEQFF.

V and J are TRBV4-1 and TRBJ1-4; a weak D match, TRBD1 (6 bases). Per the germline V gene, CDR1 is MGHRA and CDR2 is YSYEKL. V lost 1 base and J 4 bases, leaving 10 bases between the germline ends. There are 15 residues in the CDR3. The CDR3 loop is CASSQAGHGNEKLFF. In nucleotides, the CDR3 is TGCGCCAGCAGCCAAGCGGGACACGGTAATGAAAAACTGTTTTTT.

The chain combines TRBV6-5 with TRBJ2-7, with D perhaps TRBD2 (5 bases). With 6 bases removed from V and 7 bases from J, the gap between germline ends came to 13 bases. CDR3 length: 12 residues. Germline assignment: CDR1 MNHEY and CDR2 SVGAGI. The CDR3 sequence is CASSSPRGEQYF. As DNA, the CDR3 is TGTGCCAGCAGCTCACCCCGGGGAGAGCAGTACTTC.

The chain has TRBV18 and TRBJ2-5; the D is unclear. CDR3 size: 14 residues. V lost 3 bases to trimming and J lost 3 bases, with 11 bases between them. The germline V gene encodes CDR1 KGHSH and CDR2 LQKENI. The DNA of the CDR3 is TGTGCCAGCTCACCCGGCCCAGGAGAAGAGACCCAGTACTTC. It is translated as CASSPGPGEETQYF.